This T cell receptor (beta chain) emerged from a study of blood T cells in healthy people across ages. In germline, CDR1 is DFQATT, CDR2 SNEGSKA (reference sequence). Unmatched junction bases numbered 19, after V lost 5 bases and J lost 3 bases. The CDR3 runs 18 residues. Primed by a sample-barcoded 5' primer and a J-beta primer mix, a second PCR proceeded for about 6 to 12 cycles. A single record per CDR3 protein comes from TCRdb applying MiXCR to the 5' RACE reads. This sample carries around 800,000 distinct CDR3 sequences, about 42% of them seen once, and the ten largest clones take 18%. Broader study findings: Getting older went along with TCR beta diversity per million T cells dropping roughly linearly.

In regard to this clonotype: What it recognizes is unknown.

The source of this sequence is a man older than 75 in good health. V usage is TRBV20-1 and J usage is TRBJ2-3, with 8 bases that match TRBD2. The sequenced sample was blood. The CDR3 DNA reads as TGCAGTGCTCTGCTGGGAACTAGCGGTCCGGCCCGGACAGATACGCAGTATTTT. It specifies CSALLGTSGPARTDTQYF.